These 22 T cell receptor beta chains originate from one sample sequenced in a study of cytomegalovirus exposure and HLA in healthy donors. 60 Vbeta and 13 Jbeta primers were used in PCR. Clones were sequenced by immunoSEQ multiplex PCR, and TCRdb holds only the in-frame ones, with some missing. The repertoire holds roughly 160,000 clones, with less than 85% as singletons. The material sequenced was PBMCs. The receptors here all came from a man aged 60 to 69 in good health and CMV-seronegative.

CDR3 region: CASSLTSGSYEQYF. In DNA form, the CDR3 reads TGTGCCAGCAGCTTGACTAGCGGGAGTTACGAGCAGTACTTC. The V gene is TRBV7-8, the J gene TRBJ2-7, with 12 bases matching TRBD2. Looked up from germline, CDR1 is SGHVS and CDR2 is FQNEAQ. Trimming at V came to 3 bases and at J to 4 bases, leaving 1 base not matched to a gene. The CDR3 is made up of 14 amino acids.

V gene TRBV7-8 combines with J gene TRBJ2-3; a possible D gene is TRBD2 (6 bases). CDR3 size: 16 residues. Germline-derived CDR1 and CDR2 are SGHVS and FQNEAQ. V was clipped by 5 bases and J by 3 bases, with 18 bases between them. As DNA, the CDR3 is TGTGCCAGCAGCCTCACAAGACTAGATACGACAGATACGCAGTATTTT. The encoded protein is CASSLTRLDTTDTQYF.

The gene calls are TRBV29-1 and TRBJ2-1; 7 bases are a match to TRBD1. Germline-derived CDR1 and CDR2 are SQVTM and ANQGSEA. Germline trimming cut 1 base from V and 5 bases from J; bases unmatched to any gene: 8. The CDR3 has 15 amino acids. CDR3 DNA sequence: TGCAGCGTTGAAGGCCCCGGGACAGCGAACAATGAGCAGTTCTTC. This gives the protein CSVEGPGTANNEQFF.

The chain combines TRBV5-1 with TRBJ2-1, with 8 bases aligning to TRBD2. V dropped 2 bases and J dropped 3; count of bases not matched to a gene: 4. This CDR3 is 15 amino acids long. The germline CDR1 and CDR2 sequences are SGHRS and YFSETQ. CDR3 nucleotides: TGCGCCAGCAGCTTTGCAGCGGGAGTCTACAATGAGCAGTTCTTC. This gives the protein CASSFAAGVYNEQFF. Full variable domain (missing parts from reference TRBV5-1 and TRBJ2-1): KAGVTQTPRYLIKTRGQQVTLSCSPISGHRSVSWYQQTPGQGLQFLFEYFSETQRNKGNFPGRFSGRQFSNSRSEMNVSTLELGDSALYLCASSFAAGVYNEQFFGPGTRLTVL.

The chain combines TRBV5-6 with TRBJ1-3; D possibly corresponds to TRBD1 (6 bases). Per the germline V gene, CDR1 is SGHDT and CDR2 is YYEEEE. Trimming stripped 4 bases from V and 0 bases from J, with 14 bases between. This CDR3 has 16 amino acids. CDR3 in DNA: TGTGCCAGCAGCCCGTGGACAGCCTCCTCTGGAAACACCATATATTTT. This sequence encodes CASSPWTASSGNTIYF.

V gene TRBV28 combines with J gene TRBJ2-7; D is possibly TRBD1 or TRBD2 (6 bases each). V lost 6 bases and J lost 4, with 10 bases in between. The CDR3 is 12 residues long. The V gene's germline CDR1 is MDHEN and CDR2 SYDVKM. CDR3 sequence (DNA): TGTGCCAGCAGCTTAGGGGGGTACGAGCAGTACTTC. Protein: CASSLGGYEQYF.

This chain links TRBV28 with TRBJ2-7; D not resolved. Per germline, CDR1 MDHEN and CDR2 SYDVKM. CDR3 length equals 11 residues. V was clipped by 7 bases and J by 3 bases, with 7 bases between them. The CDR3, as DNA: TGTGCCAGCACCTCCCTCTACGAGCAGTACTTC. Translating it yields CASTSLYEQYF.

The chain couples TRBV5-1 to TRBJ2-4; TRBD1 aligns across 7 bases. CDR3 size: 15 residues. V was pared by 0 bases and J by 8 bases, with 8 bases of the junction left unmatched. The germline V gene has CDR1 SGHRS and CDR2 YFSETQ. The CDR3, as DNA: TGCGCCAGCAGCTTGGCTACGACAGGGTTCGACATTCAGTACTTC. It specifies CASSLATTGFDIQYF.

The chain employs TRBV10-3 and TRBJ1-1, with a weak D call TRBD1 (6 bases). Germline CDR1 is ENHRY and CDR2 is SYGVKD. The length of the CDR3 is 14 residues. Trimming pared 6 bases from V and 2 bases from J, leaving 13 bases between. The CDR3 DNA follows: TGTGCCATCAGGCCGCAGGGGACCAACACTGAAGCTTTCTTT. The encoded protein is CAIRPQGTNTEAFF.

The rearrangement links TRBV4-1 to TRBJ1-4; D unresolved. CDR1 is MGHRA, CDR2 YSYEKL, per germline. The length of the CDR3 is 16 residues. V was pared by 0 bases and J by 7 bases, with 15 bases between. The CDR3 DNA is TGCGCCAGCAGCCAAGATTTAGGTCCCTCGGGTGAAAAACTGTTTTTT. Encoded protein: CASSQDLGPSGEKLFF.

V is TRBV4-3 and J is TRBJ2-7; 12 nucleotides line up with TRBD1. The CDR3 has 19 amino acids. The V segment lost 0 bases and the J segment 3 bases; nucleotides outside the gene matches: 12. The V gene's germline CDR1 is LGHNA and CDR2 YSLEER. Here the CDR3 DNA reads TGCGCCAGCAGCCAAGATGGGCCGGGACAGGGGGCCCCTAACTACGAGCAGTACTTC. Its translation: CASSQDGPGQGAPNYEQYF.

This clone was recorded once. CDR3 residues: CASSQIYEGQGGPPQHF. The CDR3 bases are TGCGCCAGCAGCCAAATTTACGAGGGACAGGGAGGACCGCCCCAGCATTTT. V is TRBV4-3 and J is TRBJ1-5, with 9 positions matching TRBD1. CDR1 and CDR2 from the germline V gene are LGHNA and YSLEER. CDR3 size: 17 residues. V was clipped by 2 bases and J by 9 bases; unmatched bases: 14.

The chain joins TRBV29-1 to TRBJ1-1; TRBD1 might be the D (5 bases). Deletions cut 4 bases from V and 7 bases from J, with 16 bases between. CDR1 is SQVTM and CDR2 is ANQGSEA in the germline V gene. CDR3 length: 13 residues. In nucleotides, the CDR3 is TGCAGCGTTGGGTACGGGGGAATGAGTGAAGCTTTCTTT. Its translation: CSVGYGGMSEAFF. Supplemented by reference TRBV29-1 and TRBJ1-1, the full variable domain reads SAVISQKPSRDICQRGTSLTIQCQVDSQVTMMFWYRQQPGQSLTLIATANQGSEATYESGFVIDKFPISRPNLTFSTLTVSNMSPEDSSIYLCSVGYGGMSEAFFGQGTRLTVV.

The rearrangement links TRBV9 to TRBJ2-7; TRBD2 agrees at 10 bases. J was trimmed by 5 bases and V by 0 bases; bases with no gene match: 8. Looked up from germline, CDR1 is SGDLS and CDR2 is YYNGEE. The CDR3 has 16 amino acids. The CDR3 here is CASSVAPLAGAHEQYF. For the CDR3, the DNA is TGTGCCAGCAGCGTAGCCCCTCTAGCGGGAGCCCACGAGCAGTACTTC.

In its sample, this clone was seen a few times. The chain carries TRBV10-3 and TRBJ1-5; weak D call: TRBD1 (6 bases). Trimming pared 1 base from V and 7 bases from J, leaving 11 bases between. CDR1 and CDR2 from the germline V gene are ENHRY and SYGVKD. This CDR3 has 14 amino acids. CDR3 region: CAISEYQGSQPQHF. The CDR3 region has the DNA TGTGCCATCAGTGAGTATCAGGGGAGCCAGCCCCAGCATTTT.

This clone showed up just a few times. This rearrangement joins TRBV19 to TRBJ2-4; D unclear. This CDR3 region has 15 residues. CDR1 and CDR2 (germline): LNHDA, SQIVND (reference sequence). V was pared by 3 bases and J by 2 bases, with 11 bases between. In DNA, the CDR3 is TGTGCCAGTAGTATTATTATTGCGTCCAAAAACATTCAGTACTTC. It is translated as CASSIIIASKNIQYF.

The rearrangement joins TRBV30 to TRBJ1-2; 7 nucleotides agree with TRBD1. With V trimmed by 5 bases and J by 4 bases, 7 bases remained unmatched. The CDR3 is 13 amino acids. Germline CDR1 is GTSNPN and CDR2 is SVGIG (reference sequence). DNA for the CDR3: TGTGCCTGGTGCCGGGACAGCCTCTATGGCTACACCTTC. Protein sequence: CAWCRDSLYGYTF. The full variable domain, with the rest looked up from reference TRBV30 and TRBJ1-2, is SQTIHQWPATLVQPVGSPLSLECTVEGTSNPNLYWYRQAAGRGLQLLFYSVGIGQISSEVPQNLSASRPQDRQFILSSKKLLLSDSGFYLCAWCRDSLYGYTFGSGTRLTVV.

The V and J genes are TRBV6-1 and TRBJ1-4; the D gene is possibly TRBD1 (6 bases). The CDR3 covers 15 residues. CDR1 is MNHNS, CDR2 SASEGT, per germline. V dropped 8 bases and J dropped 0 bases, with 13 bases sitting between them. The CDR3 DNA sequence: TGTGCCAGCGGGGACAAGGGCACAACTAATGAAAAACTGTTTTTT. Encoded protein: CASGDKGTTNEKLFF.

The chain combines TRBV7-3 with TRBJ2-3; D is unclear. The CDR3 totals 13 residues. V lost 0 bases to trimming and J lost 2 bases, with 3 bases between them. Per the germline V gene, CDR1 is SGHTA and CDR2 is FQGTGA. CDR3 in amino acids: CASSLTYTDTQYF. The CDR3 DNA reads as TGTGCCAGCAGCTTAACTTACACAGATACGCAGTATTTT. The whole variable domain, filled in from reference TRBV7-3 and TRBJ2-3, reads GAGVSQTPSNKVTEKGKYVELRCDPISGHTALYWYRQSLGQGPEFLIYFQGTGAADDSGLPNDRFFAVRPEGSVSTLKIQRTERGDSAVYLCASSLTYTDTQYFGPGTRLTVL.

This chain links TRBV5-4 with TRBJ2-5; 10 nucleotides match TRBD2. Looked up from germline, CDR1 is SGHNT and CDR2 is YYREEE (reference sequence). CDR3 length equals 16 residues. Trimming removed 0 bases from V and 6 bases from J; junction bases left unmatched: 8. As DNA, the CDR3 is TGTGCCAGCAGCTTGGAACTAGCGGGGCCCTTAAAGACCCAGTACTTC. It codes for CASSLELAGPLKTQYF. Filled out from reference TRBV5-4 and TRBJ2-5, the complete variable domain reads ETGVTQSPTHLIKTRGQQVTLRCSSQSGHNTVSWYQQALGQGPQFIFQYYREEENGRGNFPPRFSGLQFPNYSSELNVNALELDDSALYLCASSLELAGPLKTQYFGPGTRLLVL.

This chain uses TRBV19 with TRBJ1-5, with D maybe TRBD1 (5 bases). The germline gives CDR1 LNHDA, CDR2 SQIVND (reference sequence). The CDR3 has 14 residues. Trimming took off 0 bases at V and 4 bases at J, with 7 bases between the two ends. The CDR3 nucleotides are TGTGCCAGTAGTATAGATTCAGGGAATCAGCCCCAGCATTTT. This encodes CASSIDSGNQPQHF.

Written as DNA, the CDR3 is TGTGCCACCCATCCAGGAGGTGGGGAAAAACTGTTTTTT. This sequence encodes CATHPGGGEKLFF. The rearrangement links TRBV19 to TRBJ1-4; D ambiguous. V lost 10 bases and J 8 bases, leaving 17 bases between the germline ends. The CDR3 has 13 residues. Germline V gene data show CDR1 as LNHDA and CDR2 as SQIVND (reference sequence).